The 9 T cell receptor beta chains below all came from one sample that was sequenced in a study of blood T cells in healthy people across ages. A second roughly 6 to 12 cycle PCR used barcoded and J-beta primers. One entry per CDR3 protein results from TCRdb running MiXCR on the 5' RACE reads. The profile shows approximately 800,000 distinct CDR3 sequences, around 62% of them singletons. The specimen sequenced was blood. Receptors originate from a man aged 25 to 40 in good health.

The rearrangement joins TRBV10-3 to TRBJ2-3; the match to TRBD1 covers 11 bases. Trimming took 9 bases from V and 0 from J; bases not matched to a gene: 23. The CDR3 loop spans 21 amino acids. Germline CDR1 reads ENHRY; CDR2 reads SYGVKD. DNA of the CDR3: TGTGCCATTACGTCGGGGGGTCGGACAGGGGGCGCCCCCGATAGCACAGATACGCAGTATTTT. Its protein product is CAITSGGRTGGAPDSTDTQYF.

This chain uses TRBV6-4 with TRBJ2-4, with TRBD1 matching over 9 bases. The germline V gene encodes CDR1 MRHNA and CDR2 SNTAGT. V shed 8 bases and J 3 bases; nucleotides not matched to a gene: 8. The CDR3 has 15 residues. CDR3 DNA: TGTGCCAGCCCCAGGGACAGGGCTGACAAAAACATTCAGTACTTC. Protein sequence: CASPRDRADKNIQYF.

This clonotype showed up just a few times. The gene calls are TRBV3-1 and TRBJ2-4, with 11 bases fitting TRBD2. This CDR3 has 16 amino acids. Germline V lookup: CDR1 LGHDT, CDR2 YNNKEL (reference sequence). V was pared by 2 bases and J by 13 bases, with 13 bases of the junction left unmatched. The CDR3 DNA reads TGTGCCAGCAGCCAATGGGGGACTAGCGGATACTCTGAGCAGTACTTC. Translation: CASSQWGTSGYSEQYF. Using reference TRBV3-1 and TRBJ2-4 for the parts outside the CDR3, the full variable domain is DTAVSQTPKYLVTQMGNDKSIKCEQNLGHDTMYWYKQDSKKFLKIMFSYNNKELIINETVPNRFSPKSPDKAHLNLHINSLELGDSAVYFCASSQWGTSGYSEQYFGAGTRLSVL.

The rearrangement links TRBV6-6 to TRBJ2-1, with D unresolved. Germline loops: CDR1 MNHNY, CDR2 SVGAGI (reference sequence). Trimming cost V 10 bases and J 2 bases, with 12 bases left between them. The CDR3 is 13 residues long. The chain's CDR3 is CATKTDAYNEQFF. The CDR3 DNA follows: TGTGCCACCAAAACTGATGCCTACAATGAGCAGTTCTTC.

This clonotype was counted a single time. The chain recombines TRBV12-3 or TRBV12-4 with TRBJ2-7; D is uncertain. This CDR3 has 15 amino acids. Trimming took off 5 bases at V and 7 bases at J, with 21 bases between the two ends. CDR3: CASSPSGSPSEEQYF. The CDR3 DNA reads TGTGCCAGCAGTCCCTCAGGTAGCCCATCGGAGGAGCAGTACTTC.

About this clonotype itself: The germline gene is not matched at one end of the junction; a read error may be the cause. This chain's CDR3 is CASSQPTRGHNERFF. CDR3 bases: TGCGCCAGCAGCCAACCCACCCGGGGCCACAATGAGCGGTTCTTC. The chain employs TRBV4-3 and TRBJ2-1; TRBD1 or TRBD2 may be the D gene (5 bases each). CDR1 and CDR2 from the germline V gene are LGHNA and YSLEER. The CDR3 covers 15 residues.

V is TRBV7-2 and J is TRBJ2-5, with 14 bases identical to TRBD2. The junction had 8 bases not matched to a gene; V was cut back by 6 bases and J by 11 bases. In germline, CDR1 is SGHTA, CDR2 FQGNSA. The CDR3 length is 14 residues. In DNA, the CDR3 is TGTGCCAGCAGGAGTCCGGGACTAGCGGGAGAGCAGTACTTC. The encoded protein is CASRSPGLAGEQYF. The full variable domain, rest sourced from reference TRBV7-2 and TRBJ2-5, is GAGVSQSPSNKVTEKGKDVELRCDPISGHTALYWYRQSLGQGLEFLIYFQGNSAPDKSGLPSDRFSAERTGGSVSTLTIQRTQQEDSAVYLCASRSPGLAGEQYFGPGTRLLVL.

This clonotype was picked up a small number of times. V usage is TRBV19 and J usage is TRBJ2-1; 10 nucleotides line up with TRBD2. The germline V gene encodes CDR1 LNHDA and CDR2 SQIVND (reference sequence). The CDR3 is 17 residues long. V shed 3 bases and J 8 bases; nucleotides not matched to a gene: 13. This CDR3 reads CASSITSSGGGRDEQFF. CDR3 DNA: TGTGCCAGTAGTATTACGTCTAGCGGGGGTGGTAGAGATGAGCAGTTCTTC. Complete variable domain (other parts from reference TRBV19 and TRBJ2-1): DGGITQSPKYLFRKEGQNVTLSCEQNLNHDAMYWYRQDPGQGLRLIYYSQIVNDFQKGDIAEGYSVSREKKESFPLTVTSAQKNPTAFYLCASSITSSGGGRDEQFFGPGTRLTVL.

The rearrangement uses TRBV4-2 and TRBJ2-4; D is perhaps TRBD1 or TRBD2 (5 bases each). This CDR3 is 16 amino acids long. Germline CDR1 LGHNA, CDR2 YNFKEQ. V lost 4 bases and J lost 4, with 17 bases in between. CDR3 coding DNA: TGTGCCAGCAGCCTTTTGCCGAGAGGGGAAAAAAACATTCAGTACTTC. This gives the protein CASSLLPRGEKNIQYF.